This T cell receptor beta chain was recovered during a study of spatial heterogeneity in lung cancer. In its sample, this clonotype is medium-sized. Its antigen is unidentified. This beta chain represents an off-target read in a library built for alpha chains; its size is of limited meaning. Points from the study as a whole: Expanded TCR counts, ubiquitous and regional, correlated respectively with ubiquitous and regional nonsynonymous mutation counts. The number of expanded tumor alpha and beta chains correlated with mutation number.

As for time point: sample taken at primary tumor resection. Around 68 TRACERx patients with early, untreated non-small cell lung cancer donated samples. The CDR3 length is 14 residues. The germline V and J ends were trimmed by 0 bases and 3 bases, with 7 bases remaining between them. Per the germline V gene, CDR1 is SGHRS and CDR2 is YFSETQ. TCRdb re-analysed the 5' RACE reads in MiXCR, keeping a single row per CDR3 protein. The sample holds fewer than 7,000 distinct CDR3 sequences, about 7.6% seen once. The sequenced sample was lung tumor tissue, obtained at surgery. This receptor was identified in a female donor with early-stage non-small cell lung cancer. The gene calls are TRBV5-1 and TRBJ1-3; no definite D call. The CDR3 is CASSLDQSGNTIYF. The CDR3, as DNA: TGCGCCAGCAGCTTGGACCAAAGTGGAAACACCATATATTTT.